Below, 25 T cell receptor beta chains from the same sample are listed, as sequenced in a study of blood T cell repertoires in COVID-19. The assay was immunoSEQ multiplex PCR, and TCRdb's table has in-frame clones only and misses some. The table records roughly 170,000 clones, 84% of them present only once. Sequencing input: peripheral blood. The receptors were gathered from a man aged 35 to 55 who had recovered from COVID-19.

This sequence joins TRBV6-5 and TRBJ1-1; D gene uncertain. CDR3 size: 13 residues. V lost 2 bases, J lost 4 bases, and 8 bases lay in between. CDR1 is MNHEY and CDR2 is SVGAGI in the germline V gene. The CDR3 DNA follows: TGTGCCAGCAGTTACGCGGTGGGCACTGAAGCTTTCTTT. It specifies CASSYAVGTEAFF.

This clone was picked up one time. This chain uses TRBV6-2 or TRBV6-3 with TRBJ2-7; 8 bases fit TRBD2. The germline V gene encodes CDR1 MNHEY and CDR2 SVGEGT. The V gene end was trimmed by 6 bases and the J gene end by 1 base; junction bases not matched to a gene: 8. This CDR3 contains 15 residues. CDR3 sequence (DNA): TGTGCCAGCAGCCCCGGACTAGCCCAGTCCTACGAGCAGTACTTC. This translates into CASSPGLAQSYEQYF.

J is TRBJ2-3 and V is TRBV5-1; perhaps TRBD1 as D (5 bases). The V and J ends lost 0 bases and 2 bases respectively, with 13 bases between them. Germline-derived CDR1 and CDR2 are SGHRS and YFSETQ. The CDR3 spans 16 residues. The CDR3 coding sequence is TGCGCCAGCAGCTTGGTATCAGGGTGGGACACAGATACGCAGTATTTT. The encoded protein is CASSLVSGWDTDTQYF.

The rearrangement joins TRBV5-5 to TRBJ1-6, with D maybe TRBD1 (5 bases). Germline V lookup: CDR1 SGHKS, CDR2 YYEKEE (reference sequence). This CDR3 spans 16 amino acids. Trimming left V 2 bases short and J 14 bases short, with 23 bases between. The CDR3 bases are TGTGCCAGCAGCTTTAGCGGGGCAGGGAGTCTTAGAACCCTCCACTTT. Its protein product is CASSFSGAGSLRTLHF.

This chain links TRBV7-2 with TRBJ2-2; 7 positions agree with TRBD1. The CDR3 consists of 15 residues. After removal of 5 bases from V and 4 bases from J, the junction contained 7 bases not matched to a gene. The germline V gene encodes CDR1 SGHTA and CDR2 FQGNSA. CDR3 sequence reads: CASSQRQGGTGELFF. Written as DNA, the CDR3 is TGTGCCAGCAGCCAGAGACAGGGTGGCACCGGGGAGCTGTTTTTT.

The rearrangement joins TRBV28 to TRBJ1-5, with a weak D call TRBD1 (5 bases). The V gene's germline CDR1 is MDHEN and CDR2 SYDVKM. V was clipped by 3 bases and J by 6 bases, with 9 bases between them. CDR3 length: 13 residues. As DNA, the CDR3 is TGTGCCAGCAGTTTGCAGGGCGTTCAGCCCCAGCATTTT. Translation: CASSLQGVQPQHF.

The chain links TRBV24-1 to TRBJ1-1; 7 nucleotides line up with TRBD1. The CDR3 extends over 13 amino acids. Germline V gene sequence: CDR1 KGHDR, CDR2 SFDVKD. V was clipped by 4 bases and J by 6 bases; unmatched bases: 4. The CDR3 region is CATSEGQRAEAFF. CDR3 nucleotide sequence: TGTGCCACCAGTGAGGGACAGCGGGCTGAAGCTTTCTTT.

The CDR3 sequence is CADVRQGNSPLHF. CDR3 in DNA: TGTGCCGACGTTAGACAGGGTAATTCACCCCTCCACTTT. J is TRBJ1-6 and V is TRBV19; 7 bases map to TRBD1. V trimming: 11 bases; J trimming: 6 bases; junction bases outside the gene matches: 7. CDR1 is LNHDA, CDR2 SQIVND, per germline (reference sequence). This CDR3 spans 13 amino acids.

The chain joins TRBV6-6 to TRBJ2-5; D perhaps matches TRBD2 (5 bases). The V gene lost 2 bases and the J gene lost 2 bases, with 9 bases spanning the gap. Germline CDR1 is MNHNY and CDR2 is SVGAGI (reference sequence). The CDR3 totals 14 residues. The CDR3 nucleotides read TGTGCCAGCAGTTACGGACTGCTACAAGAGACCCAGTACTTC. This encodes CASSYGLLQETQYF.

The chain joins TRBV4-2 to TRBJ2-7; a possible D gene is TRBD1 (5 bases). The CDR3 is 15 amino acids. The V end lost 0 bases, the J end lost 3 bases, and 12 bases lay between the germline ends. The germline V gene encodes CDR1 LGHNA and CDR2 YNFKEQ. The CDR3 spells CASSQDEDNHYEQYF. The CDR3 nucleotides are TGTGCCAGCAGCCAAGATGAGGACAACCACTACGAGCAGTACTTC.

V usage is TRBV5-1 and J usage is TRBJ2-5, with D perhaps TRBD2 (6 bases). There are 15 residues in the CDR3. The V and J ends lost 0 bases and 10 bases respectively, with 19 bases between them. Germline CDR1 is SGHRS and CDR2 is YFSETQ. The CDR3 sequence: CASSLAGLAGEDQYF. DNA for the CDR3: TGCGCCAGCAGCTTGGCAGGGCTAGCCGGGGAGGACCAGTACTTC.

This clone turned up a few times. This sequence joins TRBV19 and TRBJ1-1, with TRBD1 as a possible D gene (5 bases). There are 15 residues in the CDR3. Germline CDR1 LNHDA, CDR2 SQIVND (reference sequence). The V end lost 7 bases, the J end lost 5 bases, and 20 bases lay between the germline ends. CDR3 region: CASTSILAGRTEAFF. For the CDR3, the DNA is TGTGCCAGTACCTCTATACTCGCGGGGCGGACTGAAGCTTTCTTT.

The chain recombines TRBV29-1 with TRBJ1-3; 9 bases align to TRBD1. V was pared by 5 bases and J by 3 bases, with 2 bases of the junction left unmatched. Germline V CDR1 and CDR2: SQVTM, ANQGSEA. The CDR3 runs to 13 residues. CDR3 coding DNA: TGCAGCGTTTCGGGACAGGGTGGAAACACCATATATTTT. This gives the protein CSVSGQGGNTIYF.

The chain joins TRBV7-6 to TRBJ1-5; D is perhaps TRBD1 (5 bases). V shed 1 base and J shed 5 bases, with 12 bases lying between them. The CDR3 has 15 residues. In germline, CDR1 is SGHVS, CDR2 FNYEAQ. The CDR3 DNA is TGTGCCAGCAGCTTAGGGTCCAGGGAGGATCAGCCCCAGCATTTT. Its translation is CASSLGSREDQPQHF. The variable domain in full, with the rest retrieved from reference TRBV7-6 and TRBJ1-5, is GAGVSQSPRYKVTKRGQDVALRCDPISGHVSLYWYRQALGQGPEFLTYFNYEAQQDKSGLPNDRFSAERPEGSISTLTIQRTEQRDSAMYRCASSLGSREDQPQHFGDGTRLSIL.

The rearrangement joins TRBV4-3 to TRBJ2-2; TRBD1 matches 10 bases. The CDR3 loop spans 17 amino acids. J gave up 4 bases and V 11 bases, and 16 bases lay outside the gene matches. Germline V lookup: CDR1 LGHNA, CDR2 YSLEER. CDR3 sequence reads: CAPTRRDRGKITGELFF. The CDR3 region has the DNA TGCGCCCCCACCCGGCGGGACAGGGGAAAAATCACCGGGGAGCTGTTTTTT.

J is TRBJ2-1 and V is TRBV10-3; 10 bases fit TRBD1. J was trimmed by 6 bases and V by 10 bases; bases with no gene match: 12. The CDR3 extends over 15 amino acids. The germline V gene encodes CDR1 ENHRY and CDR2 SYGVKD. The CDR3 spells CATGAGTGVSNEQFF. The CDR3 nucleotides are TGTGCCACCGGAGCCGGGACAGGGGTTTCCAATGAGCAGTTCTTC.

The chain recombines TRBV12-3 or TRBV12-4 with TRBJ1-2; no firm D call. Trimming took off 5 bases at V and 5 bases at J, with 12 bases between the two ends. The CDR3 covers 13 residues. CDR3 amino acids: CASSLKPGYGYTF. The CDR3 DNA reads TGTGCCAGCAGTCTCAAACCCGGGTATGGCTACACCTTC.

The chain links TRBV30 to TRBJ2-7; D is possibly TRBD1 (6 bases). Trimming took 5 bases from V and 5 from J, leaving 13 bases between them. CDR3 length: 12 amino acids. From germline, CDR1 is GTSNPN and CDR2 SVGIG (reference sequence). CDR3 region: CAWRDKSNEQYF. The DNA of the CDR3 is TGTGCCTGGCGGGACAAATCCAACGAGCAGTACTTC. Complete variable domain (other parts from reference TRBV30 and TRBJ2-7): SQTIHQWPATLVQPVGSPLSLECTVEGTSNPNLYWYRQAAGRGLQLLFYSVGIGQISSEVPQNLSASRPQDRQFILSSKKLLLSDSGFYLCAWRDKSNEQYFGPGTRLTVT.

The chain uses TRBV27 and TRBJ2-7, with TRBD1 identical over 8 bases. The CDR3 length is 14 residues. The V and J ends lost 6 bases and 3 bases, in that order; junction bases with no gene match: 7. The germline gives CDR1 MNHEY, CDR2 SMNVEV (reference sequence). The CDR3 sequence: CASSLQGAVYEQYF. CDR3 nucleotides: TGTGCCAGCAGCCTCCAGGGGGCGGTCTACGAGCAGTACTTC.

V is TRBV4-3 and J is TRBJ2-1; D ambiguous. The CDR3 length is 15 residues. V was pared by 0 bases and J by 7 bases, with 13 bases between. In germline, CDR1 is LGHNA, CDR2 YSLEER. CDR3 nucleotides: TGCGCCAGCAGCCAAGAACGGCAGGCTGCTAATGAGCAGTTCTTC. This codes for CASSQERQAANEQFF.

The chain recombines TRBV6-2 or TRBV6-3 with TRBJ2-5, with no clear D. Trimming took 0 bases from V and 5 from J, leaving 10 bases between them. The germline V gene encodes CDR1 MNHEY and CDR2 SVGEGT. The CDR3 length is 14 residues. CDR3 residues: CASSYSTAGETQYF. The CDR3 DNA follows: TGTGCCAGCAGTTACTCGACCGCCGGGGAGACCCAGTACTTC.

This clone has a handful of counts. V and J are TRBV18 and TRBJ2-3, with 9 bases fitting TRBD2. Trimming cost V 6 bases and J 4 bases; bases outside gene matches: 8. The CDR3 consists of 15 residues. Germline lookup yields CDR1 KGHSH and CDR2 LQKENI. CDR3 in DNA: TGTGCCAGCTCCCTCGGGACTAGCTCGTCAGATACGCAGTATTTT. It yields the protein CASSLGTSSSDTQYF.

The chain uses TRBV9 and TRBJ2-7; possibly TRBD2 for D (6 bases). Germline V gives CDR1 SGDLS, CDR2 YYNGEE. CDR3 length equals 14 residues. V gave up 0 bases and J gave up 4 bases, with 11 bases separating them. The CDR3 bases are TGTGCCAGCAGCGTAGGTCTAGGGACTTACGAGCAGTACTTC. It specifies CASSVGLGTYEQYF.

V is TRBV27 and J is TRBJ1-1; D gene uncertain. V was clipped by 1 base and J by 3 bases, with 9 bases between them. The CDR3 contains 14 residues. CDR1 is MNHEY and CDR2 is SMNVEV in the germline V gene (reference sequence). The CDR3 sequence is CASSLFWGDTEAFF. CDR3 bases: TGTGCCAGCAGTTTATTTTGGGGAGACACTGAAGCTTTCTTT.

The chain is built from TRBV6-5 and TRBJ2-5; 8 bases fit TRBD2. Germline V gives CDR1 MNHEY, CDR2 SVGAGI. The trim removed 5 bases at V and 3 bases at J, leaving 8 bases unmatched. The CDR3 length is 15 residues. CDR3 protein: CASSPPGTRKETQYF. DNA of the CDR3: TGTGCCAGCAGTCCTCCTGGGACTAGGAAAGAGACCCAGTACTTC.